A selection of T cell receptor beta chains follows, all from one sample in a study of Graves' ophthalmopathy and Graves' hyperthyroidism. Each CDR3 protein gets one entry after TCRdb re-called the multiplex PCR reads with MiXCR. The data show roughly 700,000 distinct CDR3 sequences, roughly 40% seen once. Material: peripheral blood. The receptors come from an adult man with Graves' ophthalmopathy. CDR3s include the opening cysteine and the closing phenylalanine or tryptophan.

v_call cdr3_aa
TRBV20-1 CSAMGATYEQYF
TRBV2 CASSEWDMSGYTF
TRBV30 CAWSAWTGIKTQYF
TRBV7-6 CASSSRREGYEQYF
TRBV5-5 CASSSGLVYNETQYF
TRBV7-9 CASSPDSYGYTF
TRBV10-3 CAISEPTNTGELFF
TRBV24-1 CATEFGETQYF
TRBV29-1 CGASSDKPYEQYF
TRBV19 CASRKSETGELFF